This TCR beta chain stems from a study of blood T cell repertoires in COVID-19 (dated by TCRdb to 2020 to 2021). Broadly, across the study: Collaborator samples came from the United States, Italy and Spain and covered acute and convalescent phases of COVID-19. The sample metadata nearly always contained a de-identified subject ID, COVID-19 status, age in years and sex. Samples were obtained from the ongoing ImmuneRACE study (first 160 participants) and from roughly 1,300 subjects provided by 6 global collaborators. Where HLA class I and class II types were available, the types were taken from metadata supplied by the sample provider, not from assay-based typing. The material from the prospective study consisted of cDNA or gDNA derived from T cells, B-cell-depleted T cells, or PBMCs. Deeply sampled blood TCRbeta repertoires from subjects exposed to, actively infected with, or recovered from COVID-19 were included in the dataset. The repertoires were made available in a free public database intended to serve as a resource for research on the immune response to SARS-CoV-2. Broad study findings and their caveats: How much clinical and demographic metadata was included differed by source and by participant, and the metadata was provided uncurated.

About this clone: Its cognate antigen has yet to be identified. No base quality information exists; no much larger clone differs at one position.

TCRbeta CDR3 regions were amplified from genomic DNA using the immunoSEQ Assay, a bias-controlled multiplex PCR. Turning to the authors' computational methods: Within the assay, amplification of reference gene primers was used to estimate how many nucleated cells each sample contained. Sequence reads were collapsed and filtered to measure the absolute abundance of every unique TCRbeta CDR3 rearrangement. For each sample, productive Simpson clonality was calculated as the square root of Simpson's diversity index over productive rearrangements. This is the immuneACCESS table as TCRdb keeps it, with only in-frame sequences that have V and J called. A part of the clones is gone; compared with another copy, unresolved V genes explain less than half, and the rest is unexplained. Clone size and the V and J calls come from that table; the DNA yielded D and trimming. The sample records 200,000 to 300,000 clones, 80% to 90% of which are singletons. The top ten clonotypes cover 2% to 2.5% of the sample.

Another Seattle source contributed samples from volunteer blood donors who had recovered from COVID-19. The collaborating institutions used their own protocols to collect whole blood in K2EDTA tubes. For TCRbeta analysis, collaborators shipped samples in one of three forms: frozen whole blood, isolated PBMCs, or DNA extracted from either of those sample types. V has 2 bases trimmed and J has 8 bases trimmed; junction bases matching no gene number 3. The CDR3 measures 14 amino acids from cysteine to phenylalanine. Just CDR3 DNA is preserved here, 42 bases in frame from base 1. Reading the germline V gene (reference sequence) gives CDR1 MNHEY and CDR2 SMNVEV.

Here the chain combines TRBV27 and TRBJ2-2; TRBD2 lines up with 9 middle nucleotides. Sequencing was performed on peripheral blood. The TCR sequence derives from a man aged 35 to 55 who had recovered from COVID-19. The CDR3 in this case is CASSLASGAGELFF. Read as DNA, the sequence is TGTGCCAGCAGTTTAGCTAGCGGGGCGGGGGAGCTGTTTTTT.